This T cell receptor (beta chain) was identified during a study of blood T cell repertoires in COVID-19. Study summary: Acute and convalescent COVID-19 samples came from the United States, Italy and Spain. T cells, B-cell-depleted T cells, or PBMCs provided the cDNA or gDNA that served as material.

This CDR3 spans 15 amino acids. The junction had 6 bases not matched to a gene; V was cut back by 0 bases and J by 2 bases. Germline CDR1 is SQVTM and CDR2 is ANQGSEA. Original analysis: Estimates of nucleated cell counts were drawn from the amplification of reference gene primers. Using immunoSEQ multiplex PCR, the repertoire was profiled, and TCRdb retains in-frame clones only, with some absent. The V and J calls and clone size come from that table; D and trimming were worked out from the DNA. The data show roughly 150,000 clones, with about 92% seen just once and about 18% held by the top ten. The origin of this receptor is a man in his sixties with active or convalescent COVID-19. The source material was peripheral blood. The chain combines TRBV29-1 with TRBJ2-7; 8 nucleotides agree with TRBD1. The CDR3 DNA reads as TGCAGCGTTGAAGATTCGGCGACAGGGGCCTACGAGCAGTACTTC. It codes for CSVEDSATGAYEQYF.